The T cell receptor beta chain described here comes from a study of beta chain features in type 1 diabetes. Purity of each sorted population was above 95%. Details on this clone: The antigen remains unidentified.

Study-level findings and limits: For Type 1 diabetes patients, all four CD4+ subsets carried TCRB CDR3s that were moderately but significantly shorter. There were fewer insertions and more deletions at the VDJ junctions of type 1 diabetes patients. Healthy donors had naive, central memory and Treg TCRB repertoires that appeared less similar than those seen among patients.

The investigators reverse transcribed all of the isolated RNA, so they sequenced expressed TCRB transcripts. Deep immunoSEQ sequencing covered naive, central memory and regulatory T cell samples. Sequencing was performed with immunoSEQ multiplex PCR; in TCRdb, only in-frame clones are kept and a portion is missing. The sample lists roughly 730,000 clones, 13% occurring once. Germline V lookup: CDR1 SGHRS, CDR2 YFSETQ. V lost 5 bases, J lost 4 bases, and 9 bases lay in between. The CDR3 has 12 amino acids. The rearrangement links TRBV5-1 to TRBJ1-1; TRBD1 might be the D (6 bases). Source material: naive CD4+ T cells from blood. The sequence was obtained from a man younger than 30 with type 1 diabetes. The CDR3 loop reads CASRPRGTEAFF. The CDR3, as DNA: TGCGCCAGCAGGCCCAGGGGCACTGAAGCTTTCTTT.